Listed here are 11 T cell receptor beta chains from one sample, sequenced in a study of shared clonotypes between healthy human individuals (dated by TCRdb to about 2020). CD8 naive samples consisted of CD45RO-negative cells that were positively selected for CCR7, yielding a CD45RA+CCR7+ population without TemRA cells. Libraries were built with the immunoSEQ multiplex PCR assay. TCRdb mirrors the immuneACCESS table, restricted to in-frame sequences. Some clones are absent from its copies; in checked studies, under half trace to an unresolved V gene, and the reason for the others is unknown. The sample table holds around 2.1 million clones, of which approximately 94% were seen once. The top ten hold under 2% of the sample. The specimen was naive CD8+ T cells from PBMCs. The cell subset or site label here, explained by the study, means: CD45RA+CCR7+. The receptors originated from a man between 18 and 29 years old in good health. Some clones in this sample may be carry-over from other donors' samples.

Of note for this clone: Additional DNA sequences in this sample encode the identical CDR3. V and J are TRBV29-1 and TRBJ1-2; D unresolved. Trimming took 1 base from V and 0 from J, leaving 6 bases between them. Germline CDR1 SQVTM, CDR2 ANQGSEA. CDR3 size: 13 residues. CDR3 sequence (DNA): TGCAGCGTTGAAGGGGGAGCTAACTATGGCTACACCTTC. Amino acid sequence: CSVEGGANYGYTF. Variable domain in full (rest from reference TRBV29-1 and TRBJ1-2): SAVISQKPSRDICQRGTSLTIQCQVDSQVTMMFWYRQQPGQSLTLIATANQGSEATYESGFVIDKFPISRPNLTFSTLTVSNMSPEDSSIYLCSVEGGANYGYTFGSGTRLTVV.

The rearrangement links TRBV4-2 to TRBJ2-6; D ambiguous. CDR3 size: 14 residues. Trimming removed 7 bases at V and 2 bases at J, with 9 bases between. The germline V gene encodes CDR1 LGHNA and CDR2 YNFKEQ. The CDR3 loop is CASMPGAGANVLTF. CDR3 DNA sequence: TGTGCCAGCATGCCGGGTGCTGGGGCCAACGTCCTGACTTTC.

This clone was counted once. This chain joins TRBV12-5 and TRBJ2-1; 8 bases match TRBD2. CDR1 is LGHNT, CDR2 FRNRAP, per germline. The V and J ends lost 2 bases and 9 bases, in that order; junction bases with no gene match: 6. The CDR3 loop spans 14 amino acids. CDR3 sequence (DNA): TGTGCTAGTGGTTTGTCGGGAGGGCGGGTTGAGCAGTTCTTC. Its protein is CASGLSGGRVEQFF.

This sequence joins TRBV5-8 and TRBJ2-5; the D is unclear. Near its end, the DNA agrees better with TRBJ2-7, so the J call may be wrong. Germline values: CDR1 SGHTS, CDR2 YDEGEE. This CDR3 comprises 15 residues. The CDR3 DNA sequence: TGTGCCAGCAGCTTGGGACAAATGGTTACCTACGAGCAGTACTTC. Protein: CASSLGQMVTYEQYF.

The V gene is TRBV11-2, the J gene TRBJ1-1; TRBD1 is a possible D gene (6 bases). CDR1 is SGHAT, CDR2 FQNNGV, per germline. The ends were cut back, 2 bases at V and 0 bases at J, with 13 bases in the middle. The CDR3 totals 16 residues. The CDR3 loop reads CASSLLQGWMNTEAFF. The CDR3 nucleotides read TGTGCCAGCAGCTTATTACAGGGATGGATGAACACTGAAGCTTTCTTT.

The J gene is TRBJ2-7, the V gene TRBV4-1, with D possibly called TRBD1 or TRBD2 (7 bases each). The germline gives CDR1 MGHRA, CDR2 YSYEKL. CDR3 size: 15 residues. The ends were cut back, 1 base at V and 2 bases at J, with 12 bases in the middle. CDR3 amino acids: CASSQGQGGTYEQYF. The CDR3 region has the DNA TGCGCCAGCAGCCAAGGACAGGGAGGGACCTACGAGCAGTACTTC.

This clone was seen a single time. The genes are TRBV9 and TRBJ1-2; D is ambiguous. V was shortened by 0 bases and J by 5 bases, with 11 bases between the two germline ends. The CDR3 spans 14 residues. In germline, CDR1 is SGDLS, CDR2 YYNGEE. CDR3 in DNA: TGTGCCAGCAGCGTAGAGGGCGGGAATTATGGCTACACCTTC. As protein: CASSVEGGNYGYTF.

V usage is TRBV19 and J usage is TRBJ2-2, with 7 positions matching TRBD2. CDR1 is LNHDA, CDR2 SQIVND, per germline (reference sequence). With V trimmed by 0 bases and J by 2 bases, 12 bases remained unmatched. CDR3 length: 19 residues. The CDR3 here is CASSIDTLPGTTNTGELFF. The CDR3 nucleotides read TGTGCCAGTAGTATAGATACCCTCCCCGGGACTACAAACACCGGGGAGCTGTTTTTT.

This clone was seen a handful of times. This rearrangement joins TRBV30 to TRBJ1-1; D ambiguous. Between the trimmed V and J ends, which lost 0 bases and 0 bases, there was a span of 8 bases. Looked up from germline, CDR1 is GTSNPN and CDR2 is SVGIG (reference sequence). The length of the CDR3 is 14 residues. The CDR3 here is CAWSVRPMNTEAFF. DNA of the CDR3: TGTGCCTGGAGTGTTCGGCCGATGAACACTGAAGCTTTCTTT.

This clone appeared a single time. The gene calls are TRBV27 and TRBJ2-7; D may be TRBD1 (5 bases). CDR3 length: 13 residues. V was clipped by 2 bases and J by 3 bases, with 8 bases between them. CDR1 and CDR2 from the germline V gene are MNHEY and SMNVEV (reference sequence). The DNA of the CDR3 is TGTGCCAGCAGTTTAACAGGCCACTACGAGCAGTACTTC. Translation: CASSLTGHYEQYF.

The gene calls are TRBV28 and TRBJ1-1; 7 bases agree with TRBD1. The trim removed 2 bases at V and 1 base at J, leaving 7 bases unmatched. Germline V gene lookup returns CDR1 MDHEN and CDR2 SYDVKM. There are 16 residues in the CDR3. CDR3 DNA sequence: TGTGCCAGCAGTTTACGGCCGACAGGGTCGAACACTGAAGCTTTCTTT. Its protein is CASSLRPTGSNTEAFF.